The next 18 T cell receptor beta chains were all read from a single sample in a study of siplizumab effects on memory and regulatory T cells. This table comes from immunoSEQ multiplex PCR, and its TCRdb copy is limited to in-frame clones, with some not included. This sample has roughly 26,000 clones, with approximately 82% found just once. Sequencing was performed on memory CD4+ T cells sorted from blood. The receptors originated from a human donor in good health.

The rearrangement links TRBV7-2 to TRBJ2-5, with D possibly being TRBD1 (5 bases). The CDR3 totals 16 residues. Trimming took off 2 bases at V and 5 bases at J, with 18 bases between the two ends. Germline V gene sequence: CDR1 SGHTA, CDR2 FQGNSA. The CDR3 region is CASSLPGRTGWETQYF. The CDR3 DNA is TGTGCCAGCAGCTTACCCGGTCGAACAGGTTGGGAGACCCAGTACTTC.

The chain is built from TRBV6-4 and TRBJ2-3; tentatively, D is TRBD1 (5 bases). The germline CDR1 and CDR2 sequences are MRHNA and SNTAGT. The CDR3 spans 14 residues. The V end was cut by 10 bases, the J end by 4 bases, with 18 bases between. In nucleotides, the CDR3 is TGTGCCACGACAGCGTACCCTGGGGCAGATACGCAGTATTTT. It translates to CATTAYPGADTQYF.

The J gene is TRBJ2-1, the V gene TRBV25-1, with a possible D match to TRBD1 (5 bases). CDR3 length: 15 amino acids. Trimming shortened V by 3 bases and J by 10 bases, and 19 bases separated the two germline ends. Germline V gene data show CDR1 as MGHDK and CDR2 as SYGVNS. The CDR3 DNA sequence: TGTGCCAGCAGTGACCTCTCCGGACGCCCAGGGGAGCAGTTCTTC. Translating gives CASSDLSGRPGEQFF. The variable domain in full, completed from reference TRBV25-1 and TRBJ2-1, reads EADIYQTPRYLVIGTGKKITLECSQTMGHDKMYWYQQDPGMELHLIHYSYGVNSTEKGDLSSESTVSRIRTEHFPLTLESARPSHTSQYLCASSDLSGRPGEQFFGPGTRLTVL.

The rearrangement links TRBV5-1 to TRBJ2-1; TRBD2 might be the D (6 bases). In germline, CDR1 is SGHRS, CDR2 YFSETQ. With 2 bases removed from V and 3 bases from J, the gap between germline ends came to 12 bases. This CDR3 contains 15 residues. CDR3 residues: CASSFGRSLYNEQFF. DNA for the CDR3: TGCGCCAGCAGCTTCGGGAGATCCCTCTACAATGAGCAGTTCTTC.

V usage is TRBV6-1 and J usage is TRBJ2-3; the D is unclear. The germline gives CDR1 MNHNS, CDR2 SASEGT. The CDR3 extends over 15 amino acids. With 6 bases removed from V and 0 bases from J, the gap between germline ends came to 13 bases. The CDR3 loop is CASSVNPTSTDTQYF. CDR3 DNA sequence: TGTGCCAGCAGCGTAAACCCTACTAGCACAGATACGCAGTATTTT.

This clone was counted once. Additional DNA sequences in this sample encode the identical CDR3. The V gene is TRBV2, the J gene TRBJ1-1; 11 nucleotides align to TRBD1. The V and J ends lost 7 bases and 10 bases, in that order; junction bases with no gene match: 14. This CDR3 is built from 15 residues. In germline, CDR1 is SNHLY, CDR2 FYNNEI. As DNA, the CDR3 is TGTGCCAGCACCGTGGGAGGTACTGGGACAGGGGGAGCTTTCTTT. It yields the protein CASTVGGTGTGGAFF.

This chain connects TRBV28 to TRBJ2-6; 7 positions match TRBD1. The germline V gene encodes CDR1 MDHEN and CDR2 SYDVKM. The junction had 7 bases not matched to a gene; V was cut back by 6 bases and J by 2 bases. This CDR3 spans 16 amino acids. The CDR3 loop is CASRGDSQTGANVLTF. CDR3 bases: TGTGCCAGCAGAGGGGACAGCCAGACTGGGGCCAACGTCCTGACTTTC. The whole variable domain, remainder taken from reference TRBV28 and TRBJ2-6, is DVKVTQSSRYLVKRTGEKVFLECVQDMDHENMFWYRQDPGLGLRLIYFSYDVKMKEKGDIPEGYSVSREKKERFSLILESASTNQTSMYLCASRGDSQTGANVLTFGAGSRLTVL.

This chain links TRBV30 with TRBJ2-7; 14 bases are a match to TRBD2. The germline gives CDR1 GTSNPN, CDR2 SVGIG (reference sequence). The length of the CDR3 is 17 residues. Unmatched junction bases numbered 7, after V lost 0 bases and J lost 3 bases. CDR3 nucleotides: TGTGCCTGGAGTGTACGGCGAGGGACTAGCGGGAGCTACGAGCAGTACTTC. Its protein is CAWSVRRGTSGSYEQYF.

The genes are TRBV27 and TRBJ2-5, with 7 nucleotides matching TRBD1. V trimming: 4 bases; J trimming: 2 bases; junction bases outside the gene matches: 4. CDR1 MNHEY and CDR2 SMNVEV come from the germline V gene (reference sequence). CDR3 size: 14 residues. The CDR3 DNA reads TGTGCCAGCAGTTCACGGACAGGTCAAGAGACCCAGTACTTC. It is translated as CASSSRTGQETQYF.

The rearrangement joins TRBV27 to TRBJ2-7; TRBD2 matches at 11 bases. Germline V gene sequence: CDR1 MNHEY, CDR2 SMNVEV (reference sequence). CDR3 length equals 15 residues. With 4 bases clipped from V and 0 bases from J, the junction kept 2 bases outside the gene matches. CDR3 in DNA: TGTGCCAGCAGTTACACTAGCGGGAGCTCCTACGAGCAGTACTTC. This sequence encodes CASSYTSGSSYEQYF.

This clone was seen a handful of times. The chain combines TRBV19 with TRBJ2-7; 14 bases are shared with TRBD2. Looked up from germline, CDR1 is LNHDA and CDR2 is SQIVND (reference sequence). Trimming removed 2 bases from V and 4 bases from J; junction bases left unmatched: 7. The CDR3 is made up of 17 amino acids. DNA for the CDR3: TGTGCCAGTAGTATATCCGGGACTAGCGGGAGTGGTTACGAGCAGTACTTC. The encoded protein is CASSISGTSGSGYEQYF.

This chain connects TRBV29-1 to TRBJ1-2; D gene ambiguous. Germline CDR1 reads SQVTM; CDR2 reads ANQGSEA. V lost 4 bases, J lost 1 base, and 7 bases lay in between. This CDR3 is built from 12 residues. The CDR3 sequence: CSVGPVNYGYTF. The CDR3 DNA sequence: TGCAGCGTTGGTCCGGTTAACTATGGCTACACCTTC.

The rearrangement links TRBV29-1 to TRBJ2-1; TRBD2 agrees at 7 bases. The CDR3 spans 13 residues. The ends lost 4 bases at V and 7 bases at J; junction bases unmatched: 7. In germline, CDR1 is SQVTM, CDR2 ANQGSEA. The CDR3 loop reads CSVGGLAVNEQFF. DNA for the CDR3: TGCAGCGTTGGGGGTCTAGCGGTTAATGAGCAGTTCTTC.

The rearrangement links TRBV27 to TRBJ2-7; tentatively, D is TRBD2 (5 bases). Looked up from germline, CDR1 is MNHEY and CDR2 is SMNVEV (reference sequence). The CDR3 has 14 amino acids. V lost 4 bases and J 1 base, leaving 11 bases between the germline ends. DNA of the CDR3: TGTGCCAGCAGTTACCGCGGCGGGTCCTACGAGCAGTACTTC. Protein: CASSYRGGSYEQYF.

This chain uses TRBV19 with TRBJ2-3, with a tentative D call TRBD1 (6 bases). The V gene's germline CDR1 is LNHDA and CDR2 SQIVND (reference sequence). V lost 10 bases and J lost 9, with 20 bases in between. The CDR3 covers 13 residues. As DNA, the CDR3 is TGTGCCACTACGGGACACGGCTTCGGGACGCAGTATTTT. It codes for CATTGHGFGTQYF. Combining the CDR3 with reference TRBV19 and TRBJ2-3 gives the whole variable domain DGGITQSPKYLFRKEGQNVTLSCEQNLNHDAMYWYRQDPGQGLRLIYYSQIVNDFQKGDIAEGYSVSREKKESFPLTVTSAQKNPTAFYLCATTGHGFGTQYFGPGTRLTVL.

This clone came up once. The chain uses TRBV7-2 and TRBJ2-7; D is perhaps TRBD1 (6 bases). Germline lookup yields CDR1 SGHTA and CDR2 FQGNSA. Trimming left V 5 bases short and J 4 bases short, with 9 bases between. The CDR3 contains 12 residues. The CDR3 coding sequence is TGTGCCAGCAGCCGGGACACTTACGAGCAGTACTTC. This encodes CASSRDTYEQYF.

The genes are TRBV7-2 and TRBJ1-4; 9 positions match TRBD1. The CDR3 loop spans 14 amino acids. V trimming: 6 bases; J trimming: 8 bases; junction bases outside the gene matches: 7. Germline V gene lookup returns CDR1 SGHTA and CDR2 FQGNSA. The CDR3 region is CASSTGQGWEKLFF. The CDR3 bases are TGTGCCAGCAGTACTGGACAGGGGTGGGAAAAACTGTTTTTT.

The V and J genes are TRBV19 and TRBJ1-1; 7 bases line up with TRBD1. CDR1 and CDR2 from the germline V gene are LNHDA and SQIVND (reference sequence). The CDR3 runs to 15 residues. Trimming cost V 3 bases and J 0 bases; bases outside gene matches: 4. The CDR3 loop is CASSIRDRVNTEAFF. CDR3 coding DNA: TGTGCCAGTAGTATCAGAGACAGGGTGAACACTGAAGCTTTCTTT.